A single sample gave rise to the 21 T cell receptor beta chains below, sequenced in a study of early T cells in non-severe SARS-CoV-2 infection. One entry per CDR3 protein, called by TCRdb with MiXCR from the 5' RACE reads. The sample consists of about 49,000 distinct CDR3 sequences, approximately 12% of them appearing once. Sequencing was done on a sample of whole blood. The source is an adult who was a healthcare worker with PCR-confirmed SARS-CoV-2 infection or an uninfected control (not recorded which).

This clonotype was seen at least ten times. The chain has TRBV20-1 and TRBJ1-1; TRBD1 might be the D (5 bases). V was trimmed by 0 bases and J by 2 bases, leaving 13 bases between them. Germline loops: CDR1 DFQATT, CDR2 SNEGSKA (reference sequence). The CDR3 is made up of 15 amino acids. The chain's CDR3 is CSARDVSRDNTEAFF. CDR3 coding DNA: TGCAGTGCTAGAGATGTCTCCAGGGACAACACTGAAGCTTTCTTT.

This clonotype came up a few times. CDR3 in DNA: TGTGCCAGCAGTTTGCAGGGAATCGGCACCGGGGAGCTGTTTTTT. This encodes CASSLQGIGTGELFF. The chain couples TRBV28 to TRBJ2-2; D may be TRBD1 (5 bases). Germline values: CDR1 MDHEN, CDR2 SYDVKM. Trimming removed 3 bases from V and 4 bases from J, with 12 bases in between. The CDR3 contains 15 residues.

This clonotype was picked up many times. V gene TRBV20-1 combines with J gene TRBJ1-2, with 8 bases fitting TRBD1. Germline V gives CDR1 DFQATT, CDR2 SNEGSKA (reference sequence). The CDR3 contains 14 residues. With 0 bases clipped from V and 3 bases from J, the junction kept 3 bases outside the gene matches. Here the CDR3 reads CSAREGDRHYGYTF. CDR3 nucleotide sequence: TGCAGTGCTAGAGAGGGGGACAGGCACTATGGCTACACCTTC.

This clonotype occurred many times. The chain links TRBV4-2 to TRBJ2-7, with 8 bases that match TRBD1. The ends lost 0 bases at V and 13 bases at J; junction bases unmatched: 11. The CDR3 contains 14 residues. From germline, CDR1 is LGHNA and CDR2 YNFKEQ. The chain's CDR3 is CASSQEGQGAISYF. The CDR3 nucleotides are TGTGCCAGCAGCCAAGAGGGGCAGGGGGCCATTTCCTACTTC.

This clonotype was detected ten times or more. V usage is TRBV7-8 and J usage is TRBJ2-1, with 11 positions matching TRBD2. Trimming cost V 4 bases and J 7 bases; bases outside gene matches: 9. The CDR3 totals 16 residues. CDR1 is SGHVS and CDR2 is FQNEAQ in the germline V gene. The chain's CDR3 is CASSYLAGGSENEQFF. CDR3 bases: TGTGCCAGCAGCTACCTAGCGGGGGGATCCGAAAATGAGCAGTTCTTC.

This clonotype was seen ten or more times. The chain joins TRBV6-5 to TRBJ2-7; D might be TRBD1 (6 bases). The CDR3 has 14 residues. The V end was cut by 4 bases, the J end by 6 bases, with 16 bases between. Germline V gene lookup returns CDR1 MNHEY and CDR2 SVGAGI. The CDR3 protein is CASSFRRGWVEQYF. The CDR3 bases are TGTGCCAGCAGTTTCCGCAGGGGTTGGGTCGAGCAGTACTTC.

CDR3 nucleotide sequence: TGTGCCAGCAGCTTAAGCGGGACCAGCGGGGAGCTGTTTTTT. It codes for CASSLSGTSGELFF. The rearrangement links TRBV7-2 to TRBJ2-2; TRBD2 matches 7 bases. Germline lookup yields CDR1 SGHTA and CDR2 FQGNSA. The length of the CDR3 is 14 residues. Trimming took 2 bases from V and 7 from J; bases not matched to a gene: 4.

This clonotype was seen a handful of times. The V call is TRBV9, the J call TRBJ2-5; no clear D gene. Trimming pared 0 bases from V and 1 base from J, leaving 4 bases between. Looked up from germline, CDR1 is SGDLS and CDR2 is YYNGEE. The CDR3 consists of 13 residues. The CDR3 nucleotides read TGTGCCAGCAGCGTAGGGCTCCAAGAGACCCAGTACTTC. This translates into CASSVGLQETQYF.

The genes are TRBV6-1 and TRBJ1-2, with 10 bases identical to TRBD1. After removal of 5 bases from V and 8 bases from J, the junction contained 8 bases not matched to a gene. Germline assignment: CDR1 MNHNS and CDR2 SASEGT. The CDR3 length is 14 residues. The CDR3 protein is CASSRDRGLDGYTF. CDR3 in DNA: TGTGCCAGCAGTCGGGACAGGGGTTTGGACGGCTACACCTTC.

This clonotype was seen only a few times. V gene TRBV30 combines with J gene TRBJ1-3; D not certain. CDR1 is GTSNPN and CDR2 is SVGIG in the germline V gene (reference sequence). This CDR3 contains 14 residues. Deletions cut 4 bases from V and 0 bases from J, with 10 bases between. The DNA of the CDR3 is TGTGCCTGGAACGGGTTACTCTCTGGAAACACCATATATTTT. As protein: CAWNGLLSGNTIYF. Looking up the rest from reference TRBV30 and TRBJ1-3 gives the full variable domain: SQTIHQWPATLVQPVGSPLSLECTVEGTSNPNLYWYRQAAGRGLQLLFYSVGIGQISSEVPQNLSASRPQDRQFILSSKKLLLSDSGFYLCAWNGLLSGNTIYFGEGSWLTVV.

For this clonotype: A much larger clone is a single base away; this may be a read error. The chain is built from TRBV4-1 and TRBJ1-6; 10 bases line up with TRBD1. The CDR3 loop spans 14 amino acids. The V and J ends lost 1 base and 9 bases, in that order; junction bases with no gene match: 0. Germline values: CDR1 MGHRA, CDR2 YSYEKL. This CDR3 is CASSQGTGGSPLHF. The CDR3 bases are TGCGCCAGCAGCCAAGGGACAGGGGGTTCACCCCTCCACTTT.

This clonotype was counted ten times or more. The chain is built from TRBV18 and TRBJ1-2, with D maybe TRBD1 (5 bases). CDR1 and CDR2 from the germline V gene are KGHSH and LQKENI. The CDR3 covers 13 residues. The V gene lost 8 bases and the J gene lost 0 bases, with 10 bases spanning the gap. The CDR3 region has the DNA TGTGCCAGCCTCAGGGACGCTAACTATGGCTACACCTTC. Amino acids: CASLRDANYGYTF.

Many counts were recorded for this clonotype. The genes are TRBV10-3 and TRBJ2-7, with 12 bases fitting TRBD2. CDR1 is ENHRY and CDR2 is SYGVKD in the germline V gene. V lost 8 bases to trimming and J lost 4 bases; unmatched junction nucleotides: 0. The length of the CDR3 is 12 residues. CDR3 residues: CAIGLAGYEQYF. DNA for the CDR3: TGTGCCATCGGACTAGCGGGGTACGAGCAGTACTTC.

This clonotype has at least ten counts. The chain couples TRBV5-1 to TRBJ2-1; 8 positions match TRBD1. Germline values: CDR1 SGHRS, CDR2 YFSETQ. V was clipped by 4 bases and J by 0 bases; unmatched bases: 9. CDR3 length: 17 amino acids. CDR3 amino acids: CASSPRRGLSSYNEQFF. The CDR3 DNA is TGCGCCAGCAGCCCGCGCAGGGGGCTTAGCTCCTACAATGAGCAGTTCTTC.

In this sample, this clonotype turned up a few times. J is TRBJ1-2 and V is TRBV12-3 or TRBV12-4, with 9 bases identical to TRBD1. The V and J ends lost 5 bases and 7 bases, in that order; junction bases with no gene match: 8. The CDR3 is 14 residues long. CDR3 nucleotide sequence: TGTGCCAGCAGTCCCGGGACAGGGTTACGTGGCTACACCTTC. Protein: CASSPGTGLRGYTF.

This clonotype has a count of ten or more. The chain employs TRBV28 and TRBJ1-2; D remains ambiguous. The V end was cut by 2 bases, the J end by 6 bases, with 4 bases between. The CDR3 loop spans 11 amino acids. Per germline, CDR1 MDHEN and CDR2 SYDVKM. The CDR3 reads CASSLPDGYTF. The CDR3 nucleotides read TGTGCCAGCAGTTTACCGGATGGCTACACCTTC.

CDR3 protein: CASSQTWRDTQYF. The CDR3 DNA reads TGTGCCAGCAGCCAAACCTGGAGGGATACGCAGTATTTT. This chain uses TRBV3-1 with TRBJ2-3; weak D call: TRBD2 (5 bases). There are 13 residues in the CDR3. V lost 2 bases, J lost 6 bases, and 9 bases lay in between. Germline CDR1 is LGHDT and CDR2 is YNNKEL (reference sequence).

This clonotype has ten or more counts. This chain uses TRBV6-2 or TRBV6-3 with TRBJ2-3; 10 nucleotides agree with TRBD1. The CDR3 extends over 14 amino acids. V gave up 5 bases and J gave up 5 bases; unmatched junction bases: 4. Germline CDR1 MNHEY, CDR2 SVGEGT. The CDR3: CASSKRTGGDTQYF. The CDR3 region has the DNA TGTGCCAGCAGTAAACGGACAGGGGGAGATACGCAGTATTTT.

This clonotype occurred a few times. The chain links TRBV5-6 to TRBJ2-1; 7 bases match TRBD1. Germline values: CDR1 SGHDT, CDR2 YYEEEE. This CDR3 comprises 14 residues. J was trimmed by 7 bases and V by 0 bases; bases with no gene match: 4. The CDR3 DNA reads TGTGCCAGCAGCTTGGCACAGGGGAAGAATGAGCAGTTCTTC. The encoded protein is CASSLAQGKNEQFF. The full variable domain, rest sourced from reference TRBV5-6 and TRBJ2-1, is DAGVTQSPTHLIKTRGQQVTLRCSPKSGHDTVSWYQQALGQGPQFIFQYYEEEERQRGNFPDRFSGHQFPNYSSELNVNALLLGDSALYLCASSLAQGKNEQFFGPGTRLTVL.

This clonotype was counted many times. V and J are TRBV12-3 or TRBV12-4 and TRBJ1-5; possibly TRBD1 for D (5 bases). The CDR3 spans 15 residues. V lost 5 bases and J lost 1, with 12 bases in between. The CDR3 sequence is CASSGDLGSNQPQHF. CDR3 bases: TGTGCCAGCAGTGGGGACCTGGGAAGCAATCAGCCCCAGCATTTT.

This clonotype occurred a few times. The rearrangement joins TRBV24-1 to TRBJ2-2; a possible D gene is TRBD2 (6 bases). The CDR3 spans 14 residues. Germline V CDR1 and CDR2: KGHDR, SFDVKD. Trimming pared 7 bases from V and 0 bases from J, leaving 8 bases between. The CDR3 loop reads CATSRRANTGELFF. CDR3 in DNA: TGTGCCACCAGCCGGAGGGCGAACACCGGGGAGCTGTTTTTT.